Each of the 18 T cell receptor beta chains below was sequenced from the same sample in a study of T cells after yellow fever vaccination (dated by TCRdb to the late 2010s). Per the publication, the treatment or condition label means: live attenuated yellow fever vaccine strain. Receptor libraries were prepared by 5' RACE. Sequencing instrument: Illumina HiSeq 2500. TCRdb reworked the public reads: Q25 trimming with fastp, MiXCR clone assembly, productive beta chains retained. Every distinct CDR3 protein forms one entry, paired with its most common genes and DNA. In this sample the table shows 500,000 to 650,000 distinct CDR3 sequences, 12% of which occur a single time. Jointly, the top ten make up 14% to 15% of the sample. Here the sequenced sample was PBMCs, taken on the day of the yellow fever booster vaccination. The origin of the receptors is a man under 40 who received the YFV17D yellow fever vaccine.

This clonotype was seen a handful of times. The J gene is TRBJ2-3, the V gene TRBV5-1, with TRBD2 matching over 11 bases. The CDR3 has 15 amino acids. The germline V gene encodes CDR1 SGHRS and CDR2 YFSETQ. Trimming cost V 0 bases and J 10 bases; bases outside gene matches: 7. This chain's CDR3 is CASSLEVAGGRPQYF. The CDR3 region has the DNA TGCGCCAGCAGCTTGGAGGTAGCGGGAGGGCGGCCGCAGTATTTT.

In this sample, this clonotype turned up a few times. The CDR3 sequence is CASSSSGQGHNEQYF. The CDR3 coding sequence is TGCGCCAGCAGCTCCTCGGGTCAGGGGCACAACGAGCAGTACTTC. V and J are TRBV5-1 and TRBJ2-7; a possible D gene is TRBD1 (6 bases). The CDR3 spans 15 residues. Germline values: CDR1 SGHRS, CDR2 YFSETQ. V lost 3 bases and J 5 bases, leaving 18 bases between the germline ends.

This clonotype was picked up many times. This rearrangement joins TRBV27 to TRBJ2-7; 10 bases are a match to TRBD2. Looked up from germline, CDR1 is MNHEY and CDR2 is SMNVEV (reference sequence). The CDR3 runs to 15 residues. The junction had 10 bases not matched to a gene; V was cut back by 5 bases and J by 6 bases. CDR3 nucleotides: TGTGCCAGCAGTACTGGGAGGCTAGCGGGAGCCGAGCAGTACTTC. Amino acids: CASSTGRLAGAEQYF.

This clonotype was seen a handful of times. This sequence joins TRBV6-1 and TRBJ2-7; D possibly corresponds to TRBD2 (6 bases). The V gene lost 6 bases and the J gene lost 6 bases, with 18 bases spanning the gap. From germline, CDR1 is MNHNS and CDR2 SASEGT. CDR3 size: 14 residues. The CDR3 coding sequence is TGTGCCAGCAGGGACCCTTCGGGAGTTGTCGAGCAGTACTTC. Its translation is CASRDPSGVVEQYF.

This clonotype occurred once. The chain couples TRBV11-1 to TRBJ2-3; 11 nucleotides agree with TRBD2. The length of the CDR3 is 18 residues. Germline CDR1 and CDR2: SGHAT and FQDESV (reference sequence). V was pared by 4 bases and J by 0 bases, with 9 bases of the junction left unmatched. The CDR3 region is CASSSPPASGRSTDTQYF. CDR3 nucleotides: TGTGCCAGCAGCTCGCCCCCGGCTAGCGGGAGGAGCACAGATACGCAGTATTTT.

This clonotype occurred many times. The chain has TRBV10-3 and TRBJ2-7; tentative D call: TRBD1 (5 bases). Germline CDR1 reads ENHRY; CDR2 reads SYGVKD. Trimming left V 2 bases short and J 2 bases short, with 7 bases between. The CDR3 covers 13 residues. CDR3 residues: CAISEQGTYEQYF. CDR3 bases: TGTGCCATCAGTGAGCAGGGCACCTACGAGCAGTACTTC.

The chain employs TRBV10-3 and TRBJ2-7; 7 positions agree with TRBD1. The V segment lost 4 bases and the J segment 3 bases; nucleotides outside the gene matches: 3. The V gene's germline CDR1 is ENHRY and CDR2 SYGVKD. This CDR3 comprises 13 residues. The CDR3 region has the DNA TGTGCCATCAGTGTCCGGGACAGCTACGAGCAGTACTTC. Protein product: CAISVRDSYEQYF.

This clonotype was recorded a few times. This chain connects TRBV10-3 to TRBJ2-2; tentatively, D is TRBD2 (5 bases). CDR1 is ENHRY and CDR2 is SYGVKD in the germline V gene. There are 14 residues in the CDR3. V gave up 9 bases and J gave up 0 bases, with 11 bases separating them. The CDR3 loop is CAIARAANTGELFF. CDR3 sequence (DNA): TGTGCCATTGCGCGGGCGGCGAACACCGGGGAGCTGTTTTTT.

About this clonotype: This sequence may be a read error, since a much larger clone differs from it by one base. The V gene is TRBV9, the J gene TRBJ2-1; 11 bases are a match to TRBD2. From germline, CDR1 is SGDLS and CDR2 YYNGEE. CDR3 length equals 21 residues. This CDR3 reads CSSSPHLQTSGMVGGYNEQFF. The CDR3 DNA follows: TGTTCCAGCAGCCCCCACCTTCAGACTAGCGGGATGGTAGGTGGCTACAATGAGCAGTTCTTC.

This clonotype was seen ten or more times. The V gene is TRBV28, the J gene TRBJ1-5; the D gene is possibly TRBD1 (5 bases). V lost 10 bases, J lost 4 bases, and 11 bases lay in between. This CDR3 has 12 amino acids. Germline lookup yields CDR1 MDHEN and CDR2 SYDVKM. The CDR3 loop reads CATGRGNQPQHF. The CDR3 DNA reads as TGTGCCACGGGACGGGGAAATCAGCCCCAGCATTTT. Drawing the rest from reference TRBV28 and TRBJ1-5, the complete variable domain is DVKVTQSSRYLVKRTGEKVFLECVQDMDHENMFWYRQDPGLGLRLIYFSYDVKMKEKGDIPEGYSVSREKKERFSLILESASTNQTSMYLCATGRGNQPQHFGDGTRLSIL.

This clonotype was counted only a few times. In DNA form, the CDR3 reads TGTGCCAGCAGCGTAAACAGGGGGCGCGTCGGACTAGCGAGTACCGGGGAGCTGTTTTTT. It is translated as CASSVNRGRVGLASTGELFF. The V call is TRBV9, the J call TRBJ2-2; D could derive from TRBD1 or TRBD2 (9 bases each). Germline CDR1 and CDR2: SGDLS and YYNGEE. With 1 base removed from V and 5 bases from J, the gap between germline ends came to 27 bases. The CDR3 is 20 residues long.

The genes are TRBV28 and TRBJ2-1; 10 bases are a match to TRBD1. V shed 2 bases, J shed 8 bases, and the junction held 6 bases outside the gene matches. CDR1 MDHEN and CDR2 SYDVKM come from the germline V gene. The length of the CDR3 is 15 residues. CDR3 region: CASSLSGTGVHEQFF. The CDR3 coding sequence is TGTGCCAGCAGTTTAAGCGGGACAGGGGTGCATGAGCAGTTCTTC.

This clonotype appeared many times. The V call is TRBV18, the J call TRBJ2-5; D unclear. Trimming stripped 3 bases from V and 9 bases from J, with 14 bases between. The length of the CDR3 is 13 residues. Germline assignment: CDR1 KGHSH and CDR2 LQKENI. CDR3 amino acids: CASSPSGPGAQYF. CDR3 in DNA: TGTGCCAGCTCACCCTCCGGACCTGGGGCCCAGTACTTC.

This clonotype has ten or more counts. The CDR3 DNA follows: TGTGCCATCAGAGGCCCGGGACAGGCTAACACCGGGGAGCTGTTTTTT. Its protein product is CAIRGPGQANTGELFF. The J gene is TRBJ2-2, the V gene TRBV10-3; 8 bases are shared with TRBD1. In germline, CDR1 is ENHRY, CDR2 SYGVKD. The CDR3 runs 16 residues. J gave up 2 bases and V 6 bases, and 8 bases lay outside the gene matches.

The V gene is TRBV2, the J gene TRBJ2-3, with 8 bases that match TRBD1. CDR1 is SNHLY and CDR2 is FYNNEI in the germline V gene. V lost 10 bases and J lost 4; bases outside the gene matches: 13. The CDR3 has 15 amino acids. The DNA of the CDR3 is TGTGCCACCGTGGGACAGGCTGCTAGCGCAGATACGCAGTATTTT. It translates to CATVGQAASADTQYF.

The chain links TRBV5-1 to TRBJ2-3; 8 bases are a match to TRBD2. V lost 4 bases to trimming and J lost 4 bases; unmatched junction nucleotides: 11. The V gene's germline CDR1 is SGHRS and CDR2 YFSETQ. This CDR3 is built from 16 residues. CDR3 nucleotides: TGCGCCAGCAGCCTTCGGGGGGGCCCTATCGCAGATACGCAGTATTTT. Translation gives CASSLRGGPIADTQYF.

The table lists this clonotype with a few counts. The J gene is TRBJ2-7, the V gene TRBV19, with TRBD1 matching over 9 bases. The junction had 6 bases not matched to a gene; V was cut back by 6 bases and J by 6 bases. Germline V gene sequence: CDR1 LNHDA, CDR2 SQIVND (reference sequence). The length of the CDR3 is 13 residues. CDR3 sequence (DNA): TGTGCCAGTAGCCAGGGACAGGGCGCCGAGCAGTACTTC. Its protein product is CASSQGQGAEQYF. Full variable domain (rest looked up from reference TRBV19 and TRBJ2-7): DGGITQSPKYLFRKEGQNVTLSCEQNLNHDAMYWYRQDPGQGLRLIYYSQIVNDFQKGDIAEGYSVSREKKESFPLTVTSAQKNPTAFYLCASSQGQGAEQYFGPGTRLTVT.

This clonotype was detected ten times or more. Here the CDR3 reads CASSPFTGELFF. In DNA, the CDR3 is TGTGCCAGCAGCCCCTTCACCGGGGAGCTGTTTTTT. The chain has TRBV7-2 and TRBJ2-2; D remains unclear. Per germline, CDR1 SGHTA and CDR2 FQGNSA. The CDR3 runs to 12 residues. V was trimmed by 5 bases and J by 4 bases, leaving 5 bases between them. The complete variable domain, with remaining parts taken from reference TRBV7-2 and TRBJ2-2, reads GAGVSQSPSNKVTEKGKDVELRCDPISGHTALYWYRQSLGQGLEFLIYFQGNSAPDKSGLPSDRFSAERTGGSVSTLTIQRTQQEDSAVYLCASSPFTGELFFGEGSRLTVL.